One and the same sample provided the 27 T cell receptor beta chains below, sequenced in a study of blood T cell repertoires in COVID-19. Assay: immunoSEQ multiplex PCR; the TCRdb copy retains only in-frame clones and omits some. The data contain 150,000 to 200,000 clones, 80% of them singletons. Sequencing was carried out using PBMCs or T cells enriched from blood (not recorded which). The source is a man aged 40-55 years who had recovered from COVID-19.

The chain carries TRBV7-2 and TRBJ1-2; D may be TRBD1 (5 bases). The CDR3 covers 13 residues. Trimming removed 3 bases from V and 0 bases from J, with 5 bases in between. Germline lookup yields CDR1 SGHTA and CDR2 FQGNSA. This chain's CDR3 is CASSLTANYGYTF. CDR3 nucleotides: TGTGCCAGCAGCTTGACAGCTAACTATGGCTACACCTTC.

This rearrangement joins TRBV19 to TRBJ1-5; TRBD1 matches at 7 bases. Trimming removed 1 base from V and 6 bases from J; junction bases left unmatched: 6. Germline V gives CDR1 LNHDA, CDR2 SQIVND (reference sequence). The length of the CDR3 is 15 residues. CDR3 nucleotides: TGTGCCAGTAGTATAGTCCTACAGGGGAGTCAGCCCCAGCATTTT. Protein: CASSIVLQGSQPQHF.

J is TRBJ2-2 and V is TRBV5-1, with a tentative D call TRBD2 (5 bases). V was trimmed by 0 bases and J by 3 bases, leaving 9 bases between them. Germline V lookup: CDR1 SGHRS, CDR2 YFSETQ. There are 15 residues in the CDR3. CDR3 DNA: TGCGCCAGCAGCTTGGCCGGTAGCGACACCGGGGAGCTGTTTTTT. Protein sequence: CASSLAGSDTGELFF.

The V call is TRBV9, the J call TRBJ2-2; a weak D match, TRBD1 (6 bases). Trimming removed 5 bases from V and 4 bases from J, with 9 bases in between. Germline CDR1 is SGDLS and CDR2 is YYNGEE. CDR3 length: 13 amino acids. In nucleotides, the CDR3 is TGTGCCAGCAGGGCAGGGGTCACCGGGGAGCTGTTTTTT. Protein product: CASRAGVTGELFF.

The chain combines TRBV7-9 with TRBJ2-1; D is possibly TRBD2 (6 bases). V was cut by 5 bases and J by 0 bases, with 17 bases left in between. Germline CDR1 reads SEHNR; CDR2 reads FQNEAQ (reference sequence). The CDR3 spans 17 residues. The CDR3 nucleotides are TGTGCCAGCAGCCCAGGACTACATGTTAGCTCCTACAATGAGCAGTTCTTC. Translated: CASSPGLHVSSYNEQFF.

This rearrangement joins TRBV6-5 to TRBJ2-1; D is perhaps TRBD2 (7 bases). V dropped 7 bases and J dropped 9 bases, with 19 bases sitting between them. Germline values: CDR1 MNHEY, CDR2 SVGAGI. This CDR3 comprises 14 residues. The CDR3 protein is CASKRREGGGEQFF. The CDR3 coding sequence is TGTGCCAGCAAGCGCCGAGAAGGGGGGGGTGAGCAGTTCTTC.

This clone has just a few counts. The V call is TRBV3-1 (or the pseudogene TRBV3-2), the J call TRBJ1-4, with D uncertain. Deletions cut 5 bases from V and 3 bases from J, with 13 bases between. Germline CDR1 LGHDT, CDR2 YNNKEL (reference sequence). This CDR3 contains 15 residues. The chain's CDR3 is CASSTRWASNEKLFF. CDR3 DNA: TGTGCCAGCAGCACACGATGGGCCTCTAATGAAAAACTGTTTTTT.

This clone was observed a single time. The rearrangement uses TRBV4-1 and TRBJ2-1; 9 bases agree with TRBD1. The V segment lost 2 bases and the J segment 6 bases; nucleotides outside the gene matches: 11. CDR3 length: 17 amino acids. Germline V gene sequence: CDR1 MGHRA, CDR2 YSYEKL. CDR3 region: CASSQSTGTGKTNEQFF. CDR3 bases: TGCGCCAGCAGCCAATCCACCGGGACAGGGAAGACCAATGAGCAGTTCTTC.

The V and J genes are TRBV27 and TRBJ2-7; weak D call: TRBD1 (6 bases). V lost 6 bases and J lost 2, with 17 bases in between. Germline-derived CDR1 and CDR2 are MNHEY and SMNVEV (reference sequence). The CDR3 has 15 amino acids. Written as DNA, the CDR3 is TGTGCCAGCAGACTAAGTCGGACAGACGCCTACGAGCAGTACTTC. It specifies CASRLSRTDAYEQYF.

The V call is TRBV19, the J call TRBJ1-1, with a tentative D call TRBD1 (5 bases). The CDR3 contains 13 residues. Trimming stripped 6 bases from V and 1 base from J, with 9 bases between. The germline V gene has CDR1 LNHDA and CDR2 SQIVND (reference sequence). The CDR3 sequence: CASRNRGNTEAFF. DNA of the CDR3: TGTGCCAGTAGAAATAGGGGGAACACTGAAGCTTTCTTT.

This chain joins TRBV5-1 and TRBJ1-3, with 7 bases matching TRBD1. Germline CDR1 SGHRS, CDR2 YFSETQ. The CDR3 covers 15 residues. The trim removed 4 bases at V and 2 bases at J, leaving 6 bases unmatched. CDR3 DNA: TGCGCCAGCAGCACGGGGGACAGTCCTGGAAACACCATATATTTT. Translation: CASSTGDSPGNTIYF.

The chain carries TRBV2 and TRBJ2-2; 8 bases align to TRBD2. V dropped 7 bases and J dropped 4; count of bases not matched to a gene: 8. Germline-derived CDR1 and CDR2 are SNHLY and FYNNEI. The CDR3 has 15 amino acids. Here the CDR3 reads CASTYSGVTTGELFF. The CDR3 coding sequence is TGTGCCAGCACCTATAGCGGGGTTACCACCGGGGAGCTGTTTTTT.

This sequence joins TRBV5-1 and TRBJ1-2; no clear D. V lost 3 bases and J 0 bases, leaving 9 bases between the germline ends. Germline assignment: CDR1 SGHRS and CDR2 YFSETQ. The CDR3 is made up of 14 amino acids. The CDR3 reads CASSWPGPNYGYTF. The DNA for the CDR3 is TGCGCCAGCAGCTGGCCGGGTCCTAACTATGGCTACACCTTC.

The chain couples TRBV10-1 to TRBJ1-1, with 9 nucleotides matching TRBD1. The CDR3 covers 15 residues. CDR1 is WNHNN, CDR2 SYGVQD, per germline (reference sequence). J was trimmed by 5 bases and V by 4 bases; bases with no gene match: 8. Written as DNA, the CDR3 is TGCGCCAGCAGTGCGGGGACAGGGACAGGGACTGAAGCTTTCTTT. It specifies CASSAGTGTGTEAFF.

The V call is TRBV12-3 or TRBV12-4, the J call TRBJ1-1; D is undetermined. This CDR3 region has 13 residues. V was shortened by 6 bases and J by 7 bases, with 15 bases between the two germline ends. CDR3 protein: CASSSINSNEAFF. CDR3 DNA sequence: TGTGCCAGCAGCTCAATAAACAGCAATGAAGCTTTCTTT.

The chain combines TRBV19 with TRBJ1-1, with D maybe TRBD1 (6 bases). The CDR3 consists of 13 residues. From germline, CDR1 is LNHDA and CDR2 SQIVND (reference sequence). Trimming took 5 bases from V and 7 from J, leaving 14 bases between them. The CDR3 DNA reads as TGTGCCAGTAGTTTCAACAGGGATAGTGAAGCTTTCTTT. Protein: CASSFNRDSEAFF. The variable domain in full, with the rest retrieved from reference TRBV19 and TRBJ1-1, is DGGITQSPKYLFRKEGQNVTLSCEQNLNHDAMYWYRQDPGQGLRLIYYSQIVNDFQKGDIAEGYSVSREKKESFPLTVTSAQKNPTAFYLCASSFNRDSEAFFGQGTRLTVV.

The genes are TRBV5-4 and TRBJ2-3; D possibly corresponds to TRBD1 (5 bases). Trimming cost V 0 bases and J 4 bases, with 9 bases left between them. The germline gives CDR1 SGHNT, CDR2 YYREEE (reference sequence). The CDR3 is 14 amino acids. CDR3 loop: CASSLETVADTQYF. The CDR3 bases are TGTGCCAGCAGCTTGGAGACAGTGGCAGATACGCAGTATTTT.

This clone was detected a few times. The chain joins TRBV4-1 to TRBJ1-1, with TRBD1 matching 9 bases. The CDR3 totals 15 residues. Germline V lookup: CDR1 MGHRA, CDR2 YSYEKL. The ends lost 7 bases at V and 4 bases at J; junction bases unmatched: 10. The CDR3, as DNA: TGCGCCAGCAATCCGGGACAGGGCATCATCACTGAAGCTTTCTTT. This codes for CASNPGQGIITEAFF.

The rearrangement uses TRBV7-3 and TRBJ1-2; D possibly corresponds to TRBD1 (5 bases). The CDR3 is made up of 14 amino acids. The ends were cut back, 2 bases at V and 4 bases at J, with 11 bases in the middle. Germline V gives CDR1 SGHTA, CDR2 FQGTGA. The chain's CDR3 is CASSLFGAGYGYTF. DNA for the CDR3: TGTGCCAGCAGCTTATTTGGGGCTGGCTATGGCTACACCTTC.

V is TRBV5-1 and J is TRBJ1-4; a possible D gene is TRBD1 (5 bases). Germline values: CDR1 SGHRS, CDR2 YFSETQ. The CDR3 contains 14 residues. V was pared by 4 bases and J by 3 bases, with 10 bases between. CDR3 region: CASSAQGSNEKLFF. DNA for the CDR3: TGCGCCAGCAGCGCGCAGGGATCTAATGAAAAACTGTTTTTT.

The rearrangement links TRBV19 to TRBJ2-5, with 14 bases aligning to TRBD2. The CDR3 is 15 amino acids. Germline V gene sequence: CDR1 LNHDA, CDR2 SQIVND (reference sequence). The junction had 4 bases not matched to a gene; V was cut back by 5 bases and J by 5 bases. CDR3 DNA: TGTGCCAGTAGTCCAGGACTAGCGGGGGGCGAGACCCAGTACTTC. Translating gives CASSPGLAGGETQYF.

V gene TRBV5-1 combines with J gene TRBJ1-2; tentatively, D is TRBD1 (5 bases). Between the trimmed V and J ends, which lost 4 bases and 7 bases, there was a span of 23 bases. Germline V gene lookup returns CDR1 SGHRS and CDR2 YFSETQ. CDR3 length: 16 amino acids. The CDR3 loop is CASSPLQGISGGGYTF. The DNA for the CDR3 is TGCGCCAGCAGCCCGCTCCAGGGTATAAGTGGTGGTGGCTACACCTTC.

The rearrangement joins TRBV19 to TRBJ1-2; tentative D call: TRBD1 (5 bases). This CDR3 contains 12 residues. Germline V gene data show CDR1 as LNHDA and CDR2 as SQIVND (reference sequence). CDR3 amino acids: CATRGGPAGYTF. The CDR3 DNA reads TGTGCTACGAGGGGAGGGCCAGCCGGCTACACCTTC.

The chain is built from TRBV5-5 and TRBJ1-2; D is uncertain. In germline, CDR1 is SGHKS, CDR2 YYEKEE (reference sequence). V gave up 5 bases and J gave up 10 bases, with 9 bases separating them. This CDR3 is built from 10 residues. CDR3 protein: CASSSQVYTF. The DNA for the CDR3 is TGTGCCAGCAGTTCCCAGGTCTACACCTTC.

The chain couples TRBV28 to TRBJ2-7, with D possibly being TRBD1 (5 bases). V lost 7 bases, J lost 2 bases, and 12 bases lay in between. Germline lookup yields CDR1 MDHEN and CDR2 SYDVKM. There are 13 residues in the CDR3. The CDR3 loop is CASTCCRAYEQYV. The CDR3 DNA reads TGTGCCAGCACCTGCTGCAGGGCCTACGAGCAGTACGTC.

The genes are TRBV10-1 and TRBJ2-1, with D perhaps TRBD2 (7 bases). This CDR3 region has 17 residues. Germline V gene sequence: CDR1 WNHNN, CDR2 SYGVQD (reference sequence). V was cut by 2 bases and J by 9 bases, with 23 bases left in between. The CDR3 DNA reads TGCGCCAGCAGTGAGGGGGGAGGGGGGGCCGCTAATAGTGAGCAGTTCTTC. This gives the protein CASSEGGGGAANSEQFF.

This chain connects TRBV5-1 to TRBJ1-1; the D gene is possibly TRBD1 (5 bases). Trimming removed 4 bases from V and 7 bases from J, with 11 bases in between. CDR1 and CDR2 from the germline V gene are SGHRS and YFSETQ. The length of the CDR3 is 12 residues. The CDR3, as DNA: TGCGCCAGCAGCGTGGCGGGACTTGAAGCTTTCTTT. Amino acids: CASSVAGLEAFF. Complete variable domain (other parts from reference TRBV5-1 and TRBJ1-1): KAGVTQTPRYLIKTRGQQVTLSCSPISGHRSVSWYQQTPGQGLQFLFEYFSETQRNKGNFPGRFSGRQFSNSRSEMNVSTLELGDSALYLCASSVAGLEAFFGQGTRLTVV.